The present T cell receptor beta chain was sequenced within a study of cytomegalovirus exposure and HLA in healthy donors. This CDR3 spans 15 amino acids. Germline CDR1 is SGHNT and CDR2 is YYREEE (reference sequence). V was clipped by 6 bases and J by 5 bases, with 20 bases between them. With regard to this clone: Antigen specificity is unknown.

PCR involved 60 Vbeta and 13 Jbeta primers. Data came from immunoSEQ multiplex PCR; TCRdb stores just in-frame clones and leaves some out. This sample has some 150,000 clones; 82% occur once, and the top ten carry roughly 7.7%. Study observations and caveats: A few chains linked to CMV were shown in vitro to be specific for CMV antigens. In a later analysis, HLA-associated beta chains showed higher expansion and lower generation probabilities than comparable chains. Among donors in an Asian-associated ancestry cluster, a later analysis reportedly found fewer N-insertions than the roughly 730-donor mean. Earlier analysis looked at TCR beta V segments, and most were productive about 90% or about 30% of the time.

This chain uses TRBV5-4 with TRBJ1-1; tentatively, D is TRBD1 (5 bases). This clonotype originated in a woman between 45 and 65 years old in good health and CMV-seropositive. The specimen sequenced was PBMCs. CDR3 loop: CASIPPRGSGTEAFF. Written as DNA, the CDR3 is TGTGCCAGCATCCCACCTCGGGGGTCCGGGACTGAAGCTTTCTTT. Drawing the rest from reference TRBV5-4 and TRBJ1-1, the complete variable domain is ETGVTQSPTHLIKTRGQQVTLRCSSQSGHNTVSWYQQALGQGPQFIFQYYREEENGRGNFPPRFSGLQFPNYSSELNVNALELDDSALYLCASIPPRGSGTEAFFGQGTRLTVV.